This T cell receptor (beta chain) comes out of a study of blood T cell repertoires in COVID-19. The CDR3 sequence is 16 residues long. Repertoires were generated with immunoSEQ multiplex PCR, while TCRdb's copy carries only in-frame clones and drops some. Here the sample spans 250,000 or so clones, 75% to 90% being singletons. The V gene is TRBV21-1, the J gene TRBJ2-5; whether TRBD1, the table's D call, matches the DNA was not checked. TRBV21-1 is classified as a pseudogene. The clonotype was recovered from a man in his thirties or forties with active or convalescent COVID-19. Input material: peripheral blood. The CDR3 nucleotides read TGTGCCAGCAGCCCCCGGACAGGGGTGGCCCAAGAGACCCAGTACTTC. Its translation is CASSPRTGVAQETQYF.